The rows below give T cell receptor beta chains drawn from one sample of a study of molecular identifiers for immune sequencing clone quantification. Using its own MiXCR run on the PCR reads, TCRdb lists one record per CDR3 protein. The table has 37,000 or so distinct CDR3 sequences, 20% to 25% seen once. Sequenced sample: naive CD8+ T cells from blood, with Jurkat cell RNA spiked in. Every receptor here comes from a human donor in good health. Some libraries in this study had Jurkat cell RNA spiked in. The CDR3 runs from the conserved cysteine through the conserved F or W. Fields, in order: clone size, V gene, CDR3 length, J gene, D gene, CDR3 DNA, CDR3 protein. A D gene is named only where the DNA matches it firmly. The size entry is marked missing in some rows and otherwise reads once, few, many or a size class.

many,TRBV14,15,TRBJ2-3,.,TGTGCCAGCAGCCAATTCATCACCGATCCAGATACGCAGTATTTT,CASSQFITDPDTQYF
many,TRBV20-1,12,TRBJ2-1,.,TGCAGTGCCCCGGACAGAAACAATGAGCAGTTCTTC,CSAPDRNNEQFF
few,TRBV4-3,15,TRBJ2-4,.,TGCGCCAGCAGCGAACAGGGGGGGGGCCGAGACATTCAGTACTTC,CASSEQGGGRDIQYF
.,TRBV2,10,TRBJ2-5,.,TGTGCCAGCTATAGTAAGACCCAGTACTTC,CASYSKTQYF
many,TRBV19,14,TRBJ2-7,.,TGTGCCAGTAGTATAGGGGGACCCGGATACGAGCAGTACTTC,CASSIGGPGYEQYF
many,TRBV6-2/TRBV6-3,16,TRBJ2-3,TRBD2,TGTGCCAGCAGTATGTGGGGCCCTAGCGGGGGAGACACGCAGTATTTT,CASSMWGPSGGDTQYF
many,TRBV20-1,16,TRBJ1-5,.,TGCAGTGCTAGAGATATGGACGCCTTTAGCAATCAGCCCCAGCATTTT,CSARDMDAFSNQPQHF
.,TRBV4-2,15,TRBJ2-6,.,TGTGCCAGCAGCCAAGACGGAGGTGGGGTCAACGTCCTGACTTTC,CASSQDGGGVNVLTF
many,TRBV5-1,16,TRBJ2-7,.,TGCGCCAGCAGCTTGGCCTTCACAGGGAGTACGTACGAGCAGTACTTC,CASSLAFTGSTYEQYF
many,TRBV3-1,15,TRBJ2-3,.,TGTGCCAGCAGCCAAGACTGGCTAGCAGGAGATACGCAGTATTTT,CASSQDWLAGDTQYF
.,TRBV11-1,15,TRBJ2-7,TRBD1,TGTGCCAGCAGCCAGACAGGGTTCTGGGGTTACGAGCAGTACTTC,CASSQTGFWGYEQYF
few,TRBV7-6,15,TRBJ2-1,TRBD2,TGTGCCAGCAGCCCGAGACTAGCGTTCGGCAATGAGCAGTTCTTC,CASSPRLAFGNEQFF
few,TRBV11-3,16,TRBJ2-3,TRBD2,TGTGCCAGCAGCCGCGGACTAGCGGGAGGTAGTGATACGCAGTATTTT,CASSRGLAGGSDTQYF
many,TRBV7-9,15,TRBJ2-5,TRBD1,TGTGCCAGCAGCACAGACAGGGGTACCCAAGAGACCCAGTACTTC,CASSTDRGTQETQYF
medium-sized,TRBV7-9,13,TRBJ2-3,.,TGTGCCAGCAGCCCCGAGCCCACAGATACGCAGTATTTT,CASSPEPTDTQYF
many,TRBV3-1,13,TRBJ1-5,.,TGTGCCAGCAGCCAAGACGGCAATCAGCCCCAGCATTTT,CASSQDGNQPQHF
many,TRBV30,13,TRBJ2-1,.,TGTGCCTGGAGTGTAAGCTACGACAATGAGCAGTTCTTC,CAWSVSYDNEQFF
many,TRBV28,15,TRBJ2-7,TRBD1,TGTGCCAGCAGTAACGGACAGGGCCGCCTACGTGCGCAGTACTTC,CASSNGQGRLRAQYF
.,TRBV4-3,15,TRBJ2-5,TRBD2,TGCGCCAGCAGCCAGGGACTAGATCCACAAGAGACCCAGTACTTC,CASSQGLDPQETQYF
few,TRBV30,14,TRBJ1-4,.,TGTGCCTGGAGTTTCGGGATTACTAATGAAAAACTGTTTTTT,CAWSFGITNEKLFF
.,TRBV7-6,14,TRBJ2-7,.,TGTGCCAGCAGCGTCCGGGAGAGCTCCTACGAGCAGTACTTC,CASSVRESSYEQYF
many,TRBV13,13,TRBJ2-3,.,TGTGCCAGCAGTCGTTCCCGCACAGATACGCAGTATTTT,CASSRSRTDTQYF
.,TRBV6-2/TRBV6-3,14,TRBJ1-2,TRBD1,TGTGCCAGCAGCTCCACGACAGGGGCCTATGGCTACACCTTC,CASSSTTGAYGYTF
many,TRBV7-6,15,TRBJ1-5,.,TGTGCCAGCAGCTTAGCTGGGGGTAGCAATCAGCCCCAGCATTTT,CASSLAGGSNQPQHF
few,TRBV27,16,TRBJ1-1,.,TGTGCCAGCAGTCAAGGACGTTCCTGGATGAACACTGAAGCTTTCTTT,CASSQGRSWMNTEAFF
many,TRBV7-9,15,TRBJ2-7,TRBD1,TGTGCCAGCAGCGCACGCCGGGACAGGGGGTCCGAGCAGTACTTC,CASSARRDRGSEQYF
many,TRBV6-1,13,TRBJ2-5,.,TGTGCCAGCAAACAACTGGGAGAGCCGACCCAGTACTTC,CASKQLGEPTQYF
many,TRBV5-6,14,TRBJ2-7,.,TGTGCCAGCAGCTTGTTCGGGGGATACTACGAGCAGTACTTC,CASSLFGGYYEQYF
.,TRBV7-9,15,TRBJ2-2,.,TGTGCCAGCAGTTCACGGGACGACAACACCGGGGAGCTGTTTTTT,CASSSRDDNTGELFF